This is a list of T cell receptor beta chains from one sample in a study of T cell repertoires in cytomegalovirus infection. Using its own MiXCR run on the reads, TCRdb lists one record per CDR3 protein. Altogether fewer than 300,000 distinct CDR3 sequences are present, roughly 24% being singletons, with the ten largest covering roughly 13%. The specimen sequenced was PBMCs. These receptors came from a human donor in good health (CMV status not recorded). Some clones in this sample may be carry-over from other donors' samples. Each CDR3 is given with its conserved first and last residue. A D gene is named only where the DNA matches it firmly. Clone size is stated in some rows and not others, as once, few, many or a class when expanded.

clone size: -; J gene: TRBJ2-1; V gene: TRBV20-1; D gene: TRBD1; CDR3 protein: CSAAGQGPQSSYNEQFF; CDR3 DNA: TGCAGTGCTGCTGGACAGGGGCCTCAAAGCTCCTACAATGAGCAGTTCTTC
clone size: -; J gene: TRBJ2-3; V gene: TRBV4-3; D gene: -; CDR3 protein: CASSQGGASVTDTQYF; CDR3 DNA: TGCGCCAGCAGCCAAGGAGGGGCTAGCGTCACAGATACGCAGTATTTT
clone size: few; J gene: TRBJ2-3; V gene: TRBV11-2; D gene: TRBD1; CDR3 protein: CASSSWTGSTDTQYF; CDR3 DNA: TGTGCCAGCAGCTCTTGGACAGGGAGCACAGATACGCAGTATTTT
clone size: few; J gene: TRBJ2-3; V gene: TRBV20-1; D gene: -; CDR3 protein: CSLRPGATDTQYF; CDR3 DNA: TGCAGTCTCAGACCGGGAGCAACAGATACGCAGTATTTT
clone size: -; J gene: TRBJ1-1; V gene: TRBV29-1; D gene: -; CDR3 protein: CSVEKDRYTEAFF; CDR3 DNA: TGCAGCGTTGAGAAGGATCGTTATACTGAAGCTTTCTTT
clone size: few; J gene: TRBJ2-7; V gene: TRBV10-3; D gene: -; CDR3 protein: CAISEVTSSYEQYF; CDR3 DNA: TGTGCCATCAGTGAGGTGACTTCCTCCTACGAGCAGTACTTC
clone size: few; J gene: TRBJ1-5; V gene: TRBV20-1; D gene: TRBD1; CDR3 protein: CSASYRGDQPQHF; CDR3 DNA: TGCAGTGCTAGTTACAGGGGAGATCAGCCCCAGCATTTT
clone size: -; J gene: TRBJ1-1; V gene: TRBV5-6; D gene: -; CDR3 protein: CASSLTVIYTEAFF; CDR3 DNA: TGTGCCAGCAGCCTAACAGTGATTTACACTGAAGCTTTCTTT
clone size: few; J gene: TRBJ2-1; V gene: TRBV20-1; D gene: -; CDR3 protein: CSSNYFGYNEQFF; CDR3 DNA: TGCAGTTCAAACTACTTCGGCTACAATGAGCAGTTCTTC
clone size: -; J gene: TRBJ1-5; V gene: TRBV28; D gene: TRBD1; CDR3 protein: CAIIGRGFDQPQHF; CDR3 DNA: TGTGCCATAATAGGCAGGGGGTTCGATCAGCCCCAGCATTTT
clone size: few; J gene: TRBJ2-7; V gene: TRBV5-1; D gene: TRBD1; CDR3 protein: CASSGDSLRQYF; CDR3 DNA: TGCGCCAGCAGCGGGGACAGCCTCAGGCAGTACTTC
clone size: -; J gene: TRBJ1-2; V gene: TRBV29-1; D gene: TRBD1; CDR3 protein: CSVGQGGGYTF; CDR3 DNA: TGCAGCGTTGGACAGGGCGGAGGCTACACCTTC
clone size: -; J gene: TRBJ2-1; V gene: TRBV12-5; D gene: -; CDR3 protein: CASARTGYNEQFF; CDR3 DNA: TGTGCTAGTGCCCGAACTGGGTACAATGAGCAGTTCTTC
clone size: few; J gene: TRBJ1-2; V gene: TRBV28; D gene: -; CDR3 protein: CASYRDRQWGYTF; CDR3 DNA: TGTGCCAGTTACAGGGACCGCCAGTGGGGCTACACCTTC
clone size: few; J gene: TRBJ2-5; V gene: TRBV20-1; D gene: TRBD2; CDR3 protein: CGLGLALGGTQYF; CDR3 DNA: TGCGGCCTGGGACTAGCCTTGGGGGGGACCCAGTACTTC
clone size: -; J gene: TRBJ2-1; V gene: TRBV4-1; D gene: TRBD2; CDR3 protein: CASSQADPGHRGWTSGKSEQFF; CDR3 DNA: TGCGCCAGCAGCCAAGCTGACCCGGGACATCGAGGGTGGACTAGCGGTAAGAGTGAGCAGTTCTTC
clone size: -; J gene: TRBJ2-3; V gene: TRBV20-1; D gene: TRBD2; CDR3 protein: CSARDPGSGSGDTQYF; CDR3 DNA: TGCAGTGCTAGAGATCCAGGTAGCGGGAGTGGAGATACGCAGTATTTT
clone size: -; J gene: TRBJ1-1; V gene: TRBV3-1; D gene: -; CDR3 protein: CASSQAGRDTEAFF; CDR3 DNA: TGTGCCAGCAGCCAAGCAGGGAGAGACACTGAAGCTTTCTTT
clone size: -; J gene: TRBJ2-1; V gene: TRBV29-1; D gene: TRBD1; CDR3 protein: CSVGTGGYNEQFF; CDR3 DNA: TGCAGCGTGGGGACAGGGGGCTACAATGAGCAGTTCTTC
clone size: -; J gene: TRBJ1-1; V gene: TRBV6-1; D gene: -; CDR3 protein: CASSYRLGGAFF; CDR3 DNA: TGTGCCAGCAGTTACCGGTTGGGTGGAGCTTTCTTT
clone size: many; J gene: TRBJ1-1; V gene: TRBV4-1; D gene: -; CDR3 protein: CASSQGHTTEAFF; CDR3 DNA: TGCGCCAGCAGCCAAGGACATACGACTGAAGCTTTCTTT
clone size: -; J gene: TRBJ2-7; V gene: TRBV4-3; D gene: TRBD2; CDR3 protein: CASSQGTSGTYEQYF; CDR3 DNA: TGCGCCAGCAGCCAAGGAACTAGCGGAACCTACGAGCAGTACTTC
clone size: -; J gene: TRBJ1-1; V gene: TRBV6-6; D gene: -; CDR3 protein: CASTERTTNTEAFF; CDR3 DNA: TGTGCCAGCACCGAACGGACTACGAACACTGAAGCTTTCTTT
clone size: -; J gene: TRBJ2-1; V gene: TRBV20-1; D gene: -; CDR3 protein: CSAREPVGGPRDEQFF; CDR3 DNA: TGCAGTGCCCGAGAGCCGGTGGGCGGTCCTAGGGATGAGCAGTTCTTC
clone size: few; J gene: TRBJ2-7; V gene: TRBV15; D gene: -; CDR3 protein: CATSRENYEQYF; CDR3 DNA: TGTGCCACCAGCAGAGAAAATTACGAGCAGTACTTC
clone size: few; J gene: TRBJ2-1; V gene: TRBV19; D gene: -; CDR3 protein: CASRTEEGFF; CDR3 DNA: TGTGCCAGTAGGACGGAAGAAGGGTTCTTC
clone size: -; J gene: TRBJ2-2; V gene: TRBV12-3/TRBV12-4; D gene: -; CDR3 protein: CASRQGRPGELFF; CDR3 DNA: TGTGCCAGCAGACAAGGGAGGCCCGGGGAGCTGTTTTTT
clone size: few; J gene: TRBJ2-1; V gene: TRBV6-1; D gene: -; CDR3 protein: CASSRGTGGQTYNEQFF; CDR3 DNA: TGTGCCAGCAGTAGGGGGACCGGGGGACAGACCTACAATGAGCAGTTCTTC
clone size: -; J gene: TRBJ2-2; V gene: TRBV7-2; D gene: -; CDR3 protein: CASSLVAAAANTGELFF; CDR3 DNA: TGTGCCAGCAGCTTAGTTGCAGCGGCCGCGAACACCGGGGAGCTGTTTTTT
clone size: many; J gene: TRBJ2-3; V gene: TRBV12-3/TRBV12-4; D gene: -; CDR3 protein: CASKNGVVNTDTQYF; CDR3 DNA: TGTGCCAGCAAGAACGGGGTGGTAAACACAGATACGCAGTATTTT
clone size: few; J gene: TRBJ1-2; V gene: TRBV7-2; D gene: -; CDR3 protein: CASSLERINYGYTF; CDR3 DNA: TGTGCCAGCAGCTTAGAGCGGATTAACTATGGCTACACCTTC
clone size: -; J gene: TRBJ2-3; V gene: TRBV28; D gene: -; CDR3 protein: CASKGTDTQYF; CDR3 DNA: TGTGCCAGCAAGGGCACAGATACGCAGTATTTT
clone size: many; J gene: TRBJ2-3; V gene: TRBV7-2; D gene: TRBD1; CDR3 protein: CASSPSRTGNTQYF; CDR3 DNA: TGTGCCAGCAGCCCCAGCCGGACAGGGAATACGCAGTATTTT
clone size: -; J gene: TRBJ1-1; V gene: TRBV7-1; D gene: TRBD1; CDR3 protein: CASRHKTGGNTEAFF; CDR3 DNA: TGTGCCAGCAGACATAAGACAGGGGGAAACACTGAAGCTTTCTTT
clone size: few; J gene: TRBJ2-1; V gene: TRBV4-2; D gene: TRBD2; CDR3 protein: CASSQGGAGGNYNEQFF; CDR3 DNA: TGTGCCAGCAGCCAAGGTGGGGCGGGGGGTAACTACAATGAGCAGTTCTTC
clone size: -; J gene: TRBJ2-3; V gene: TRBV18; D gene: -; CDR3 protein: CASSPVESGTQYF; CDR3 DNA: TGTGCCAGCTCCCCCGTAGAGTCCGGTACGCAGTATTTT
clone size: few; J gene: TRBJ1-5; V gene: TRBV6-2/TRBV6-3; D gene: -; CDR3 protein: CASSLPGAHSNQPQHF; CDR3 DNA: TGTGCCAGCAGTCTTCCGGGCGCTCATAGCAATCAGCCCCAGCATTTT
clone size: many; J gene: TRBJ2-7; V gene: TRBV7-2; D gene: -; CDR3 protein: CASSPGSRAGEQYF; CDR3 DNA: TGTGCCAGCAGCCCGGGATCGAGGGCCGGCGAGCAGTACTTC
clone size: few; J gene: TRBJ2-1; V gene: TRBV6-5; D gene: TRBD1; CDR3 protein: CASTNPGQGDNEQFF; CDR3 DNA: TGTGCCAGCACCAACCCGGGACAGGGGGACAATGAGCAGTTCTTC
clone size: few; J gene: TRBJ1-2; V gene: TRBV20-1; D gene: -; CDR3 protein: CSAARTWEDYGYTF; CDR3 DNA: TGCAGTGCAGCTAGAACCTGGGAGGACTATGGCTACACCTTC
clone size: many; J gene: TRBJ1-5; V gene: TRBV7-9; D gene: -; CDR3 protein: CASSSSGAGQPQHF; CDR3 DNA: TGTGCCAGCAGCTCCTCGGGGGCTGGTCAGCCCCAGCATTTT
clone size: -; J gene: TRBJ2-3; V gene: TRBV5-1; D gene: -; CDR3 protein: CASSLDAGGDTQYF; CDR3 DNA: TGCGCCAGCAGCTTGGATGCAGGGGGGGATACGCAGTATTTT
clone size: -; J gene: TRBJ2-3; V gene: TRBV5-6; D gene: -; CDR3 protein: CASSRRLGDTQYF; CDR3 DNA: TGTGCCAGCAGCCGCAGGTTGGGGGATACGCAGTATTTT
clone size: -; J gene: TRBJ2-7; V gene: TRBV10-3; D gene: TRBD1; CDR3 protein: CATGTGNYEQYF; CDR3 DNA: TGTGCAACCGGGACAGGGAATTACGAGCAGTACTTC
clone size: few; J gene: TRBJ2-7; V gene: TRBV6-8; D gene: -; CDR3 protein: CASSPPGNSYEQYF; CDR3 DNA: TGTGCCAGCAGCCCCCCGGGAAACTCCTACGAGCAGTACTTC
clone size: few; J gene: TRBJ2-5; V gene: TRBV23-1; D gene: TRBD2; CDR3 protein: CASSRGLAGGQETQYF; CDR3 DNA: TGCGCCAGCAGTCGAGGACTAGCGGGAGGCCAAGAGACCCAGTACTTC
clone size: many; J gene: TRBJ2-2; V gene: TRBV12-5; D gene: -; CDR3 protein: CASGLAGRGTPNTGELFF; CDR3 DNA: TGTGCTAGTGGTTTGGCGGGGAGAGGGACACCTAACACCGGGGAGCTGTTTTTT
clone size: -; J gene: TRBJ2-1; V gene: TRBV12-3/TRBV12-4; D gene: -; CDR3 protein: CASSPNLEQFF; CDR3 DNA: TGTGCCAGCAGTCCAAACCTTGAGCAGTTCTTC
clone size: -; J gene: TRBJ2-5; V gene: TRBV15; D gene: TRBD1; CDR3 protein: CATSRGQGQETQYF; CDR3 DNA: TGTGCCACCAGCAGGGGACAGGGCCAAGAGACCCAGTACTTC
clone size: few; J gene: TRBJ2-1; V gene: TRBV6-5; D gene: TRBD2; CDR3 protein: CASTPAETSGSRNEQFF; CDR3 DNA: TGTGCCAGCACCCCGGCTGAGACTAGCGGGAGTCGTAATGAGCAGTTCTTC
clone size: -; J gene: TRBJ2-5; V gene: TRBV7-2; D gene: -; CDR3 protein: CASSLVIETQYF; CDR3 DNA: TGTGCCAGCAGCTTAGTTATCGAGACCCAGTACTTC
clone size: many; J gene: TRBJ2-7; V gene: TRBV7-2; D gene: -; CDR3 protein: CASKAGAFYEQYF; CDR3 DNA: TGTGCCAGCAAGGCGGGGGCCTTCTACGAGCAGTACTTC
clone size: many; J gene: TRBJ2-3; V gene: TRBV7-3; D gene: -; CDR3 protein: CASSLTRNTDTQYF; CDR3 DNA: TGTGCCAGCAGCTTAACAAGGAACACAGATACGCAGTATTTT
clone size: -; J gene: TRBJ1-1; V gene: TRBV10-2; D gene: -; CDR3 protein: CASSERAPAFF; CDR3 DNA: TGCGCCAGCAGTGAGAGGGCCCCAGCTTTCTTT